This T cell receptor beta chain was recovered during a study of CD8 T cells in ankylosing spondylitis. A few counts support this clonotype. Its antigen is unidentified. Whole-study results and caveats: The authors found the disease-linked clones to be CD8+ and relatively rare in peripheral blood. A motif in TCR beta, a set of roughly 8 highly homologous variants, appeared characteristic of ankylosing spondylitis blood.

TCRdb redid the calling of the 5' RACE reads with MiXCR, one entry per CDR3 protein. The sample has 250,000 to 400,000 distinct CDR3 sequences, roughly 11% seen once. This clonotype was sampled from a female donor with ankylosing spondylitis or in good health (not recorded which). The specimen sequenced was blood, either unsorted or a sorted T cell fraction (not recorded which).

DNA for the CDR3: TGCAGTGCTAGAAGCCCGGGGTTTGCTAATGAAAAACTGTTTTTT. Its protein product is CSARSPGFANEKLFF. This rearrangement joins TRBV20-1 to TRBJ1-4; D is unclear. From germline, CDR1 is DFQATT and CDR2 SNEGSKA (reference sequence). V was shortened by 2 bases and J by 3 bases, with 13 bases between the two germline ends. The CDR3 runs to 15 residues.